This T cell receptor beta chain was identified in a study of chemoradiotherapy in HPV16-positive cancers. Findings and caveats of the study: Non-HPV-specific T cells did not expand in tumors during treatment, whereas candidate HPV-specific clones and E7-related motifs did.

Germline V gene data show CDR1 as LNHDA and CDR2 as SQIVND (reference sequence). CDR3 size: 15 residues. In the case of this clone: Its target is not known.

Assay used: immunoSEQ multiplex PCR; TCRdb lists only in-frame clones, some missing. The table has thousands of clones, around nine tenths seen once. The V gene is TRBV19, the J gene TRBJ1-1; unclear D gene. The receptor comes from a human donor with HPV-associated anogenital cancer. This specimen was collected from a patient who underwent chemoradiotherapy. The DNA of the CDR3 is TGTGTCCCTAGTATTGGAGGATCCATGAACACTGAAGCTTTCTTT. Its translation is CVPSIGGSMNTEAFF.